Listed below are T cell receptor beta chains from one sample, sequenced in a study of CD8 T cells in Susac syndrome. MiXCR, applied by TCRdb to the immunoSEQ multiplex PCR reads, yields one record per CDR3 protein. The sample contains about 200,000 distinct CDR3 sequences, roughly 96% of which appear only once. The sequencing sample was made of CD4+ T cells from PBMCs. These receptors were taken from a human donor with multiple sclerosis. Both conserved end residues are part of each CDR3. The order of the fields is clone size, D gene, V gene, J gene, CDR3 protein, CDR3 DNA. The D gene is left open where the match is weak. Rows give clone size only sometimes, using once, few, many, or a class for an expanded clone.

>-|-|TRBV20-1|TRBJ2-6
CSAPLSGANVLTF
TGCAGTGCTCCCCTCTCTGGGGCCAACGTCCTGACTTTC
>-|-|TRBV19|TRBJ1-2
CASIPSPLAYGYTF
TGTGCCAGTATCCCCTCGCCACTTGCCTATGGCTACACCTTC
>-|TRBD1|TRBV19|TRBJ2-1
CACRGAGGSYNEQFF
TGTGCCTGCAGGGGCGCAGGGGGCTCCTACAATGAGCAGTTCTTC
>-|TRBD1|TRBV11-2|TRBJ2-7
CASSLGGTGGIYEQYF
TGTGCCAGCAGCTTAGGGGGGACAGGGGGCATTTACGAGCAGTACTTC
>-|TRBD2|TRBV24-1|TRBJ2-3
CATGTRMSDTQYF
TGTGCCACCGGGACTAGAATGTCGGATACGCAGTATTTT
>-|TRBD1|TRBV5-6|TRBJ1-2
CASSFRGQHGYTF
TGTGCCAGCAGCTTTAGGGGACAGCATGGCTACACCTTC
>-|TRBD2|TRBV20-1|TRBJ2-7
CSASEASGSIYEQYF
TGCAGTGCTAGTGAGGCTAGCGGTTCCATCTACGAGCAGTACTTC
>-|TRBD1|TRBV30|TRBJ2-7
CAAGTGNSEQYF
TGTGCCGCCGGGACAGGGAATTCCGAGCAGTACTTC
>-|TRBD1|TRBV7-9|TRBJ1-6
CASSLSWGTGGSPLHF
TGTGCCAGCAGCTTATCATGGGGGACAGGGGGTTCACCCCTCCACTTT
>-|TRBD2|TRBV24-1|TRBJ2-1
CATSDPAGGFYNEQFF
TGTGCCACCAGTGACCCAGCGGGAGGATTCTACAATGAGCAGTTCTTC
>-|TRBD1|TRBV30|TRBJ1-5
CAWSLPGAGQGWGQPQHF
TGTGCCTGGAGCCTTCCCGGGGCGGGACAGGGTTGGGGTCAGCCCCAGCATTTT
>once|-|TRBV24-1|TRBJ2-1
CATSDGLSSYNEQFF
TGTGCCACCAGTGACGGGTTGAGCTCCTACAATGAGCAGTTCTTC
>-|TRBD2|TRBV5-4|TRBJ2-5
CASSNSGRALETQYF
TGTGCCAGCAGCAATAGCGGGAGGGCGTTAGAGACCCAGTACTTC
>-|-|TRBV24-1|TRBJ2-1
CATSVGSSINEQFF
TGTGCCACCAGTGTAGGGTCATCAATCAATGAGCAGTTCTTC
>-|-|TRBV5-6|TRBJ2-3
CASSPVDTDTQYF
TGTGCCAGCAGCCCAGTGGACACAGATACGCAGTATTTT
>once|-|TRBV7-8|TRBJ1-2
CASRASGGADYGYTF
TGTGCCAGCAGGGCCTCGGGGGGCGCGGACTATGGCTACACCTTC
>-|TRBD1|TRBV6-2/TRBV6-3|TRBJ1-1
CASRRRQGLDTEAFF
TGTGCCAGCAGGCGCAGACAGGGTTTGGACACTGAAGCTTTCTTT
>-|TRBD1|TRBV7-9|TRBJ2-7
CASSLDVGDRNYEQYF
TGTGCCAGCAGCTTAGACGTAGGGGACAGAAACTACGAGCAGTACTTC
>-|TRBD1|TRBV29-1|TRBJ1-2
CSVGYGTGRNGYTF
TGCAGCGTTGGATACGGGACAGGGAGAAATGGCTACACCTTC
>-|TRBD1|TRBV15|TRBJ2-3
CATSTTRQGSDTQYF
TGTGCCACCAGCACCACCCGACAGGGGTCAGATACGCAGTATTTT
>-|TRBD2|TRBV12-3/TRBV12-4|TRBJ2-3
CASSSPPGLAILDTQYF
TGTGCCAGCAGCTCCCCCCCGGGACTAGCGATTTTAGATACGCAGTATTTT
>once|-|TRBV5-1|TRBJ2-5
CASSFSGQGETQYF
TGCGCCAGCAGCTTTTCCGGGCAGGGAGAGACCCAGTACTTC
>once|TRBD2|TRBV14|TRBJ2-1
CASSLNYGLAQFF
TGTGCCAGCAGCCTCAACTACGGACTAGCCCAGTTCTTC
>-|-|TRBV18|TRBJ2-3
CASSPPTVTDTQYF
TGTGCCAGCTCACCCCCGACGGTTACAGATACGCAGTATTTT
>-|-|TRBV30|TRBJ1-4
CASSGPGAEEKLFF
TGTGCCTCAAGTGGTCCAGGGGCGGAGGAAAAACTGTTTTTT
>once|-|TRBV2|TRBJ1-6
CASGQHNSPLHF
TGTGCCAGCGGGCAGCATAATTCACCCCTCCACTTT
>-|-|TRBV30|TRBJ1-1
CAWHLFGGAFF
TGTGCCTGGCATTTGTTCGGAGGGGCTTTCTTT
>-|-|TRBV12-3/TRBV12-4|TRBJ1-2
CASSPRSNPNYGYTF
TGTGCCAGCAGTCCCCGCTCGAACCCTAACTATGGCTACACCTTC